This TCR beta chain was obtained from a study of persistence of HIV-infected CD4 T cells. The CDR3 totals 14 residues. The germline V and J ends were trimmed by 6 bases and 1 base, with 13 bases remaining between them. Germline V gene lookup returns CDR1 SQVTM and CDR2 ANQGSEA. Notes on this clone: Its antigen remains unidentified.

Overlapping HIV-1 Gag 15-mer peptides at roughly 1 ug per peptide per mL were used. Sorted nonresponding memory CD4+ T cells were CD40L-negative, CD69-negative, CD45RO-high. Whole-study findings and limits: CMV- and Gag-responding cells had lower TCRbeta richness than CD3/CD28-responding cells.

The libraries were made with immunoSEQ version 4 in survey mode. Each sample used up to about 1 ug genomic DNA diluted to about 10 ng/uL. Profiled with immunoSEQ multiplex PCR; TCRdb holds only in-frame clones, not every one. The sample has 30,000 to 45,000 clones, 82% seen once. This clonotype originated in an adult with HIV. The donor label of this sample is uncertain. Source: cultured CD4+ T cells from PBMCs, taken from a patient who received antiretroviral therapy. The chain joins TRBV29-1 to TRBJ2-1; the D gene is possibly TRBD1 (6 bases). CDR3 nucleotide sequence: TGCAGCGTCCGTAGGACAGCTTCCTACAATGAGCAGTTCTTC. This gives the protein CSVRRTASYNEQFF.